These T cell receptor beta chains were read from a single sample in a study of cytomegalovirus exposure and HLA in healthy donors. Sequencing was performed with immunoSEQ multiplex PCR; in TCRdb, only in-frame clones are kept and a portion is missing. Here the sample spans around 150,000 clones, approximately 86% being singletons. Sequencing input: PBMCs. The origin of the receptors is a woman aged 18-35 years in good health and CMV-seronegative. The CDR3 runs from the conserved cysteine through the conserved F or W. Each record gives: D gene, J gene, V gene, clone size, CDR3 protein, CDR3 DNA. The D gene is left open where the match is weak. Expanded clones are given a class, and other clones once, few, many or no size at all.

NA TRBJ2-7 TRBV6-4 NA CASSDSEGAPLYEQYF TGTGCCAGCAGTGACTCGGAGGGGGCCCCCCTTTACGAGCAGTACTTC
NA TRBJ2-5 TRBV7-8 once CASSLALYPEETQYF TGTGCCAGCAGCTTAGCGCTATACCCCGAAGAGACCCAGTACTTC
NA TRBJ2-5 TRBV28 NA CASSISETQYF TGTGCCAGCAGTATTTCGGAGACCCAGTACTTC
NA TRBJ1-4 TRBV23-1 NA CASRAGANEKLFF TGCGCCAGCAGGGCAGGGGCTAATGAAAAACTGTTTTTT
NA TRBJ2-7 TRBV28 NA CASSNSPAYYEQYF TGTGCCAGCAGTAACAGTCCCGCCTACTACGAGCAGTACTTC
NA TRBJ1-1 TRBV28 NA CASSFDLLQGGTEAFF TGTGCCAGCAGTTTCGATCTGTTGCAGGGCGGAACTGAAGCTTTCTTT
TRBD2 TRBJ2-7 TRBV7-9 NA CSSSLGGGGAYEQYF TGTTCCAGCAGCTTGGGGGGGGGAGGAGCCTACGAGCAGTACTTC
TRBD2 TRBJ2-1 TRBV19 NA CASSDNTGGRNNEQFF TGTGCCAGTAGCGACAATACGGGAGGACGGAACAATGAGCAGTTCTTC
NA TRBJ2-6 TRBV5-4 NA CASSSLDSDSGANVLTF TGTGCCAGCAGCTCATTGGACAGTGACTCTGGGGCCAACGTCCTGACTTTC
NA TRBJ2-5 TRBV6-4 few CASRNGETQYF TGTGCCAGCAGAAACGGGGAGACCCAGTACTTC
NA TRBJ1-1 TRBV5-1 few CASSLQSNTEAFF TGCGCCAGCAGCTTGCAGTCGAACACTGAAGCTTTCTTT
NA TRBJ1-1 TRBV7-8 once CASSAYGATGTEAFF TGTGCCAGCAGCGCGTATGGGGCGACGGGCACTGAAGCTTTCTTT
TRBD1 TRBJ2-7 TRBV7-9 NA CASSSSRRGSVEQYF TGTGCCAGCAGCTCCTCCCGCAGGGGGTCTGTCGAGCAGTACTTC
TRBD2 TRBJ2-1 TRBV6-6 NA CASDGLAGAGGEQFF TGTGCCAGCGATGGACTAGCGGGAGCTGGCGGTGAGCAGTTCTTC
TRBD1 TRBJ2-3 TRBV7-6 NA CASARRGSDTQYF TGTGCCAGCGCTCGCAGGGGGTCAGATACGCAGTATTTT
NA TRBJ2-7 TRBV27 NA CASSLTGTMLSSYEQYF TGTGCCAGCAGTTTAACAGGGACGATGTTGAGCTCCTACGAGCAGTACTTC
NA TRBJ1-6 TRBV4-1 NA CASSQDAPGNSYNSPLHF TGCGCCAGCAGCCAAGACGCCCCGGGAAACTCCTATAATTCACCCCTCCACTTT